This record looks at one T cell receptor beta chain sequence and its context. Its antigen is not identified. V lost 4 bases to trimming and J lost 4 bases; unmatched junction nucleotides: 3. The CDR3 runs to 14 residues. Germline V lookup: CDR1 SEHNR, CDR2 FQNEAQ (reference sequence). Sorted populations comprised CD4+ and CD8+ T cells obtained from PBMCs. The entry originates in a study of CD8+ T cells in alopecia areata. Study results and caveats: Scalp data also include sequences from resident alphabeta T cells of normal skin. In lesional scalp, particularly from alopecia totalis/universalis, clonality was higher than in normal scalp. Against the mouse data, patients shared TCRs less clearly, possibly for HLA reasons.

Extracted RNA was reverse transcribed, and the resulting cDNA served as sequencing template. Generated by immunoSEQ multiplex PCR, the TCRdb table keeps only in-frame clones and is missing some. Among roughly 150,000 clones listed, 62% were seen once. The sequencing input was CD8+ T cells sorted from blood. The sequence derives from a human donor in good health. The rearrangement links TRBV7-9 to TRBJ1-4, with 7 bases matching TRBD1. For the CDR3, the DNA is TGTGCCAGCAGCTCAGGGGGGGATAATGAAAAACTGTTTTTT. This encodes CASSSGGDNEKLFF.